The 21 T cell receptor beta chains presented below share a single source sample, sequenced in a study of vaccination effects on CD4 cells after COVID-19. For these receptors, no antigen is known. Clones were sequenced by immunoSEQ multiplex PCR, and TCRdb holds only the in-frame ones, with some missing. The sample consists of tens of thousands of clones, approximately 72% of them appearing once. Ahead of sequencing, the ViraFEST assay grew antigen-specific CD4+ T cells using viral peptide pools. Cells that had been cultured for 10 days were the source of isolated CD4+ T cells. Vaccinees lacked prior SARS-CoV-2 infection and tested negative for nucleocapsid antibodies. The specimen comprised CD4+ T cells from PBMCs cultured with HCoV-NL63 spike peptides, sampled before COVID-19 vaccination. These receptors were obtained from a human donor who received a COVID-19 vaccine.

The V call is TRBV24-1, the J call TRBJ2-3; D is possibly TRBD1 (6 bases). This CDR3 is built from 13 residues. The germline V and J ends were trimmed by 1 base and 13 bases, with 14 bases remaining between them. Germline CDR1 is KGHDR and CDR2 is SFDVKD. CDR3 DNA sequence: TGTGCCACCAGTGATTTATCTACAGGGACGAAGTATTTT. Translation gives CATSDLSTGTKYF.

The CDR3 is CATKGQLAKNIQYF. The CDR3 DNA reads TGTGCCACCAAAGGACAGTTAGCCAAAAACATTCAGTACTTC. The chain uses TRBV6-5 and TRBJ2-4; D perhaps matches TRBD1 (6 bases). The germline V gene encodes CDR1 MNHEY and CDR2 SVGAGI. The CDR3 spans 14 residues. V shed 10 bases and J shed 0 bases, with 13 bases lying between them.

The chain links TRBV24-1 to TRBJ2-5, with no clear D. This CDR3 has 16 residues. Between the trimmed V and J ends, which lost 4 bases and 2 bases, there was a span of 16 bases. CDR1 and CDR2 from the germline V gene are KGHDR and SFDVKD. The CDR3 loop is CATSDPRAGMQETQYF. For the CDR3, the DNA is TGTGCCACCAGTGACCCCCGTGCTGGGATGCAAGAGACCCAGTACTTC.

The V and J genes are TRBV11-3 and TRBJ1-3; D might be TRBD1 (6 bases). The CDR3 consists of 16 residues. The germline V gene has CDR1 SGHNT and CDR2 YENEEA. Trimming removed 5 bases from V and 0 bases from J, with 14 bases in between. CDR3 residues: CASSAGYRDSGNTIYF. DNA of the CDR3: TGTGCCAGCAGCGCTGGATACAGGGACTCTGGAAACACCATATATTTT.

Only a few counts were recorded for this clone. The rearrangement links TRBV30 to TRBJ2-2; no reliable D call. V was shortened by 3 bases and J by 4 bases, with 6 bases between the two germline ends. Germline CDR1 reads GTSNPN; CDR2 reads SVGIG (reference sequence). CDR3 length: 12 amino acids. This CDR3 reads CAWRFSTGELFF. The CDR3 bases are TGTGCCTGGAGGTTTAGCACCGGGGAGCTGTTTTTT.

The rearrangement uses TRBV6-6 and TRBJ2-1, with a tentative D call TRBD2 (6 bases). Germline loops: CDR1 MNHNY, CDR2 SVGAGI (reference sequence). Trimming left V 5 bases short and J 0 bases short, with 8 bases between. This CDR3 spans 14 amino acids. CDR3 nucleotides: TGTGCCAGCAGTCGGGGGAGCTCCTACAATGAGCAGTTCTTC. This codes for CASSRGSSYNEQFF.

This clone has just a few counts. V usage is TRBV7-9 and J usage is TRBJ1-1; D unclear. CDR1 SEHNR and CDR2 FQNEAQ come from the germline V gene (reference sequence). This CDR3 has 12 residues. The V end was cut by 5 bases, the J end by 4 bases, with 8 bases between. CDR3 nucleotides: TGTGCCAGCAGCCTTTACCTCACTGAAGCTTTCTTT. Translation gives CASSLYLTEAFF.

The rearrangement uses TRBV5-1 and TRBJ2-2, with 7 bases that match TRBD2. Germline CDR1 and CDR2: SGHRS and YFSETQ. CDR3 length equals 16 residues. V trimming: 0 bases; J trimming: 1 base; junction bases outside the gene matches: 3. The CDR3 DNA is TGCGCCAGCAGCTTGGCGTCGGGAGGGAACACCGGGGAGCTGTTTTTT. It specifies CASSLASGGNTGELFF.

The chain combines TRBV19 with TRBJ2-5; D could derive from TRBD1 or TRBD2 (5 bases each). This CDR3 has 13 residues. Germline loops: CDR1 LNHDA, CDR2 SQIVND (reference sequence). The ends were cut back, 5 bases at V and 1 base at J, with 8 bases in the middle. CDR3 bases: TGTGCCAGTAGTCGGGACGTCCAAGAGACCCAGTACTTC. Protein product: CASSRDVQETQYF.

The chain has TRBV2 and TRBJ2-1; 15 bases match TRBD2. This CDR3 has 18 amino acids. The V gene end was trimmed by 4 bases and the J gene end by 0 bases; junction bases not matched to a gene: 4. The germline V gene has CDR1 SNHLY and CDR2 FYNNEI. The chain's CDR3 is CASSAGLAGGSSYNEQFF. In DNA form, the CDR3 reads TGTGCCAGCAGTGCCGGACTAGCGGGGGGGAGCTCCTACAATGAGCAGTTCTTC. Filled out from reference TRBV2 and TRBJ2-1, the complete variable domain reads EPEVTQTPSHQVTQMGQEVILRCVPISNHLYFYWYRQILGQKVEFLVSFYNNEISEKSEIFDDQFSVERPDGSNFTLKIRSTKLEDSAMYFCASSAGLAGGSSYNEQFFGPGTRLTVL.

The J gene is TRBJ1-1, the V gene TRBV2; 8 nucleotides agree with TRBD1. Germline loops: CDR1 SNHLY, CDR2 FYNNEI. The V segment lost 5 bases and the J segment 4 bases; nucleotides outside the gene matches: 6. The CDR3 extends over 14 amino acids. The CDR3 nucleotides are TGTGCCAGCAGTTCAGGGGGCTTGGGCACTGAAGCTTTCTTT. It yields the protein CASSSGGLGTEAFF.

The chain is built from TRBV5-1 and TRBJ2-3; TRBD1 agrees at 7 bases. J gave up 3 bases and V 4 bases, and 8 bases lay outside the gene matches. This CDR3 region has 15 residues. The germline CDR1 and CDR2 sequences are SGHRS and YFSETQ. The CDR3 DNA reads TGCGCCAGCAGCCCCCGGGACAGAGCTACAGATACGCAGTATTTT. Residues: CASSPRDRATDTQYF.

J is TRBJ2-7 and V is TRBV5-6, with D possibly called TRBD1 or TRBD2 (5 bases each). Trimming cost V 3 bases and J 3 bases, with 19 bases left between them. The CDR3 has 16 amino acids. Germline V gene sequence: CDR1 SGHDT, CDR2 YYEEEE. CDR3 nucleotide sequence: TGTGCCAGCAGCTCTGGGCTCGGGACCGCCTACTACGAGCAGTACGTC. It translates to CASSSGLGTAYYEQYV.

The chain recombines TRBV5-1 with TRBJ2-2; D possibly corresponds to TRBD1 (5 bases). Trimming left V 7 bases short and J 4 bases short, with 17 bases between. Germline loops: CDR1 SGHRS, CDR2 YFSETQ. This CDR3 has 15 residues. CDR3 amino acids: CASVRGSTSTGELFF. DNA for the CDR3: TGCGCCAGCGTTAGGGGTAGTACATCCACCGGGGAGCTGTTTTTT.

The chain combines TRBV5-4 with TRBJ2-2, with D possibly matching TRBD2 (5 bases). Germline V gene data show CDR1 as SGHNT and CDR2 as YYREEE (reference sequence). Between the trimmed V and J ends, which lost 6 bases and 5 bases, there was a span of 17 bases. This CDR3 comprises 15 residues. As DNA, the CDR3 is TGTGCCAGCAACCCGGACGTCCCGGGGACCGGGGAGCTGTTTTTT. Its protein product is CASNPDVPGTGELFF. The complete variable domain, with remaining parts taken from reference TRBV5-4 and TRBJ2-2, reads ETGVTQSPTHLIKTRGQQVTLRCSSQSGHNTVSWYQQALGQGPQFIFQYYREEENGRGNFPPRFSGLQFPNYSSELNVNALELDDSALYLCASNPDVPGTGELFFGEGSRLTVL.

The V call is TRBV7-2, the J call TRBJ2-4; no firm D call. CDR3 length: 12 residues. Trimming cost V 5 bases and J 8 bases, with 10 bases left between them. Germline CDR1 SGHTA, CDR2 FQGNSA. For the CDR3, the DNA is TGTGCCAGCAGCCCCCCCTCGCACATTCAGTACTTC. Its protein is CASSPPSHIQYF.

The V call is TRBV5-6, the J call TRBJ1-5; possibly TRBD1 for D (5 bases). Trimming left V 1 base short and J 4 bases short, with 9 bases between. Germline assignment: CDR1 SGHDT and CDR2 YYEEEE. CDR3 size: 14 residues. CDR3: CASSLLAGNQPQHF. The CDR3 DNA follows: TGTGCCAGCAGCTTGTTGGCAGGGAATCAGCCCCAGCATTTT.

The chain employs TRBV27 and TRBJ2-1; D ambiguous. The CDR3 covers 15 residues. The V end lost 3 bases, the J end lost 8 bases, and 17 bases lay between the germline ends. Germline V lookup: CDR1 MNHEY, CDR2 SMNVEV (reference sequence). The DNA of the CDR3 is TGTGCCAGCAGTTTCCGGGTCTGGATCGGTTATGAGCAGTTCTTC. This translates into CASSFRVWIGYEQFF.

This chain connects TRBV18 to TRBJ2-1; 14 bases match TRBD2. The V gene's germline CDR1 is KGHSH and CDR2 LQKENI. V lost 3 bases and J lost 14; bases outside the gene matches: 3. The CDR3 loop spans 13 amino acids. The CDR3 DNA follows: TGTGCCAGCTCACCCGGGACTAGCGGGGGTGAGTTCTTC. It yields the protein CASSPGTSGGEFF.

The chain recombines TRBV27 with TRBJ1-4; a weak D match, TRBD1 (5 bases). The CDR3 consists of 15 residues. V lost 6 bases and J 8 bases, leaving 19 bases between the germline ends. Germline V gene data show CDR1 as MNHEY and CDR2 as SMNVEV (reference sequence). CDR3 sequence reads: CASRWGIGGPEKLFF. The DNA of the CDR3 is TGTGCCAGCAGGTGGGGGATTGGAGGCCCAGAAAAACTGTTTTTT.

J is TRBJ2-3 and V is TRBV9; unclear D gene. Trimming cost V 0 bases and J 0 bases, with 5 bases left between them. The CDR3 runs to 14 residues. Germline CDR1 SGDLS, CDR2 YYNGEE. The CDR3 reads CASSVGGSTDTQYF. The CDR3 DNA reads TGTGCCAGCAGCGTAGGTGGGAGCACAGATACGCAGTATTTT.